Below are 19 T cell receptor beta chains sequenced from a single sample in a study of T cell clonality in common variable immunodeficiency. The data were produced by immunoSEQ multiplex PCR, yet TCRdb's version contains in-frame clones alone and is incomplete. This sample shows around 40,000 clones and no singletons; approximately 2.9% rests with the ten largest. Input material: peripheral blood mononuclear cells. The receptors were gathered from a person aged 18 to 69 in good health.

The sample holds many counts of this clone. The read finishes 3 residues shy of the CDR3 end, and the germline J gene is used to complete it. The V and J genes are TRBV28 and TRBJ1-1, with 7 bases matching TRBD1. There are 15 residues in the CDR3. Germline CDR1 and CDR2: MDHEN and SYDVKM. V lost 6 bases and J lost 4; bases outside the gene matches: 11. The CDR3 region is CASRLFSTGTTEAFF. CDR3 DNA, as far as it was read: TGTGCCAGCAGACTCTTCTCGACAGGGACCACTGAA.

This clone was recorded at least ten times. Sequencing ends 3 residues short of the CDR3 end; the germline J gene provides the rest. The chain uses TRBV19 and TRBJ1-5, with 8 bases identical to TRBD1. V shed 7 bases and J 6 bases; nucleotides not matched to a gene: 11. CDR3 size: 15 residues. Germline V lookup: CDR1 LNHDA, CDR2 SQIVND (reference sequence). The CDR3 reads CASKVVTGGIQPQHF. CDR3 DNA (partial): TGTGCCAGTAAAGTTGTAACAGGGGGTATTCAGCCC.

This clone was recorded many times. The sequenced fragment ends 3 residues before the CDR3 boundary, so the rest is inferred from the germline J gene. Distinct nucleotide sequences in the sample also encode this CDR3. The chain couples TRBV7-9 to TRBJ1-1; D uncertain. The length of the CDR3 is 12 residues. Trimming took off 5 bases at V and 2 bases at J, with 6 bases between the two ends. Germline-derived CDR1 and CDR2 are SEHNR and FQNEAQ (reference sequence). The chain's CDR3 is CASSPTNTEAFF. The covered CDR3 bases are TGTGCCAGCAGCCCGACTAACACTGAA.

This clone has ten or more counts. Read coverage stops 3 residues before the CDR3 terminus; the germline J gene supplies the remainder. The V call is TRBV4-1, the J call TRBJ2-2; 9 bases match TRBD1. Germline V lookup: CDR1 MGHRA, CDR2 YSYEKL. V lost 1 base and J lost 6; bases outside the gene matches: 6. The CDR3 loop spans 16 amino acids. The CDR3 bases that were read are TGCGCCAGCAGCCAAGTGGGACAGGGATCACCCGGGGAG. It is translated as CASSQVGQGSPGE. The entire CDR3 is CASSQVGQGSPGELFF.

This clone has a handful of counts. The sequenced fragment ends 3 residues before the CDR3 boundary, so the rest is inferred from the germline J gene. The rearrangement uses TRBV2 and TRBJ2-1; 9 bases map to TRBD2. V was clipped by 4 bases and J by 4 bases; unmatched bases: 5. The length of the CDR3 is 15 residues. The germline V gene encodes CDR1 SNHLY and CDR2 FYNNEI. The sequenced part of the CDR3 DNA is TGTGCCAGCAGTGCAGGGCGGGGGGGATACAATGAG. This gives the protein CASSAGRGGYNE. The CDR3 as a whole reads CASSAGRGGYNEQFF.

To note about this clone: The read halts 3 residues ahead of the CDR3 end, with the missing end drawn from the germline J gene. Other DNA sequences in this sample translate to the same CDR3. The V and J genes are TRBV2 and TRBJ2-2; TRBD1 matches at 8 bases. From germline, CDR1 is SNHLY and CDR2 FYNNEI. The V and J ends lost 8 bases and 5 bases, in that order; junction bases with no gene match: 10. The CDR3 length is 15 residues. The CDR3 is CASGEDREGTGELFF. The part of the CDR3 DNA that was read is TGTGCCAGCGGGGAGGACAGGGAAGGGACCGGGGAG.

In the case of this clone: The CDR3 goes on 3 residues after the read ends, and that part is filled in from the germline J gene. The V and J genes are TRBV2 and TRBJ1-1, with 9 bases identical to TRBD1. Looked up from germline, CDR1 is SNHLY and CDR2 is FYNNEI. This CDR3 has 13 residues. J lost 3 bases, V lost 4 bases, and 0 bases had no gene match. Incomplete CDR3 DNA: TGTGCCAGCAGTGGGGACAGGGACACTGAA. Translating gives CASSGDRDTE. The whole CDR3 sequence is CASSGDRDTEAFF.

This clone was observed at least ten times. Coverage ceases 3 residues before the CDR3 finishes, and the germline J gene fills in the end. The chain joins TRBV19 to TRBJ2-7, with TRBD1 matching 7 bases. The germline CDR1 and CDR2 sequences are LNHDA and SQIVND (reference sequence). The V gene end was trimmed by 5 bases and the J gene end by 2 bases; junction bases not matched to a gene: 3. The CDR3 is made up of 13 amino acids. The covered CDR3 bases are TGTGCCAGTAGTGGGGACAGAACCTACGAG. Its protein product is CASSGDRTYE. The entire CDR3 sequence reads CASSGDRTYEQYF.

This clone has a count of ten or more. The DNA ends 3 residues before the CDR3 does, and the rest of the CDR3 is filled in from the germline J gene. V and J are TRBV10-3 and TRBJ2-7; TRBD1 aligns across 8 bases. The germline CDR1 and CDR2 sequences are ENHRY and SYGVKD. J gave up 2 bases and V 0 bases, and 12 bases lay outside the gene matches. The CDR3 runs to 18 residues. CDR3 loop: CAISESLSGGHPTYEQYF. The sequenced CDR3 bases are TGTGCCATCAGTGAGTCACTTTCAGGGGGCCACCCTACCTACGAG.

This clone has a count of ten or more. Read sequence stops 3 residues before the CDR3 end, and the germline J gene provides the missing end. This chain uses TRBV15 with TRBJ1-2, with TRBD1 matching 9 bases. Germline values: CDR1 LNHNV, CDR2 YYDKDF (reference sequence). The trim removed 0 bases at V and 6 bases at J, leaving 5 bases unmatched. This CDR3 is 15 amino acids long. The CDR3 loop is CATSRDHRGRDGYTF. The DNA read from the CDR3 is TGTGCCACCAGCAGAGATCACAGGGGGCGTGATGGC.

This clone was seen ten or more times. The read is 3 residues too short to cover the CDR3 end, so that end is filled in from the germline J gene. The chain has TRBV7-8 and TRBJ2-7; 10 nucleotides line up with TRBD1. The CDR3 length is 15 residues. V lost 5 bases and J lost 2; bases outside the gene matches: 6. CDR1 is SGHVS, CDR2 FQNEAQ, per germline. Partial CDR3 DNA: TGTGCCAGCAGCAATCCCGGGACAGGGGCCTACGAG. This translates into CASSNPGTGAYE. The CDR3 reads in full as CASSNPGTGAYEQYF. The full variable domain, with the rest looked up from reference TRBV7-8 and TRBJ2-7, is GAGVSQSPRYKVAKRGQDVALRCDPISGHVSLFWYQQALGQGPEFLTYFQNEAQLDKSGLPSDRFFAERPEGSVSTLKIQRTQQEDSAVYLCASSNPGTGAYEQYFGPGTRLTVT.

There are many counts of this clone. The read terminates 3 residues ahead of where the CDR3 ends, so the germline J gene completes it. The chain employs TRBV19 and TRBJ2-2, with 7 bases fitting TRBD1. In germline, CDR1 is LNHDA, CDR2 SQIVND (reference sequence). V was pared by 3 bases and J by 7 bases, with 5 bases of the junction left unmatched. The CDR3 has 14 amino acids. The CDR3: CASSMTGTVGELFF. Incomplete CDR3 DNA: TGTGCCAGTAGTATGACAGGGACGGTCGGGGAG.

A few counts support this clone. The CDR3 goes on 3 residues after the read ends, and that part is filled in from the germline J gene. The gene calls are TRBV2 and TRBJ1-4; 7 positions match TRBD1. Germline trimming cut 6 bases from V and 6 bases from J; bases unmatched to any gene: 10. In germline, CDR1 is SNHLY, CDR2 FYNNEI. There are 15 residues in the CDR3. The CDR3 region is CASRDGQVGYEKLFF. Incomplete CDR3 DNA: TGTGCCAGCAGAGACGGACAGGTTGGTTATGAAAAA.

This clone came up a few times. Here the CDR3 reads CASSLIAGASYEQYF. The DNA read from the CDR3 is TGTGCCAGCAGCTTAATAGCGGGGGCATCCTACGAG. The V and J genes are TRBV11-2 and TRBJ2-7, with 9 bases lining up with TRBD2. The CDR3 end is not reached by the read, which stops 3 residues before it; the germline J gene fills it in. This CDR3 comprises 15 residues. V lost 2 bases to trimming and J lost 1 base; unmatched junction nucleotides: 3. Germline assignment: CDR1 SGHAT and CDR2 FQNNGV.

The sample holds a few counts of this clone. The sequence runs out 3 residues before the end of the CDR3; the remainder is reconstructed from the germline J gene. The chain couples TRBV5-8 to TRBJ2-5, with a weak D call TRBD1 (6 bases). The germline V gene has CDR1 SGHTS and CDR2 YDEGEE. Trimming stripped 3 bases from V and 2 bases from J, with 14 bases between. The CDR3 covers 15 residues. The part of the CDR3 DNA that was read is TGTGCCAGCAGCTCTGGCGTGGGGGCGCAAGAGACC. It yields the protein CASSSGVGAQET. The full CDR3 reads CASSSGVGAQETQYF. Combining the CDR3 with reference TRBV5-8 and TRBJ2-5 gives the whole variable domain EAGVTQSPTHLIKTRGQQATLRCSPISGHTSVYWYQQALGLGLQFLLWYDEGEERNRGNFPPRFSGRQFPNYSSELNVNALELEDSALYLCASSSGVGAQETQYFGPGTRLLVL.

In its sample, this clone was seen a few times. The read ends 3 residues early relative to the CDR3; the germline J gene fills the gap. The genes are TRBV7-6 and TRBJ2-7, with D perhaps matching TRBD2 (5 bases). CDR3 length equals 16 residues. Trimming shortened V by 1 base and J by 4 bases, and 17 bases separated the two germline ends. Germline V gene data show CDR1 as SGHVS and CDR2 as FNYEAQ. CDR3 DNA, as far as it was read: TGTGCCAGCAGCTTAGTTGGAGGTGCTAGCCAGTACGAG. Its protein product is CASSLVGGASQYE. The whole CDR3 protein reads CASSLVGGASQYEQYF. The full variable domain, its missing parts supplied by reference TRBV7-6 and TRBJ2-7, is GAGVSQSPRYKVTKRGQDVALRCDPISGHVSLYWYRQALGQGPEFLTYFNYEAQQDKSGLPNDRFSAERPEGSISTLTIQRTEQRDSAMYRCASSLVGGASQYEQYFGPGTRLTVT.

This clone has a count of ten or more. The read ends 3 residues before the CDR3 terminus; that terminus is restored from the germline J gene. The chain carries TRBV19 and TRBJ1-2; TRBD1 matches at 7 bases. CDR3 length equals 16 residues. Germline lookup yields CDR1 LNHDA and CDR2 SQIVND (reference sequence). Trimming took 5 bases from V and 2 from J; bases not matched to a gene: 11. The part of the CDR3 DNA that was read is TGTGCCAGTAGTGCGCGAGGGGGCGGAGGAAACTATGGC. It codes for CASSARGGGGNYG. The entire CDR3 is CASSARGGGGNYGYTF.

This clone has ten or more counts. The read ends 3 residues shy of where the CDR3 ends; the end is completed using the germline J gene. The V call is TRBV6-2 or TRBV6-3, the J call TRBJ1-2; 9 nucleotides line up with TRBD1. Unmatched junction bases numbered 5, after V lost 2 bases and J lost 4 bases. There are 15 residues in the CDR3. The germline V gene has CDR1 MNHEY and CDR2 SVGEGT. The sequenced part of the CDR3 DNA is TGTGCCAGCAGTTACGCGACGACAGGGGGCTATGGC. Residues: CASSYATTGGYG. The complete CDR3 sequence is CASSYATTGGYGYTF.

This clone was seen many times. The read falls 3 residues short of the CDR3 end, and the missing part is taken from the germline J gene. The chain has TRBV20-1 and TRBJ2-7; weak D call: TRBD2 (5 bases). Trimming cost V 2 bases and J 3 bases, with 8 bases left between them. Germline CDR1 is DFQATT and CDR2 is SNEGSKA (reference sequence). The CDR3 is made up of 12 amino acids. The sequenced CDR3 bases are TGCAGTGCTAGACTAGCAGACTACGAG. It codes for CSARLADYE. The CDR3 reads in full as CSARLADYEQYF.